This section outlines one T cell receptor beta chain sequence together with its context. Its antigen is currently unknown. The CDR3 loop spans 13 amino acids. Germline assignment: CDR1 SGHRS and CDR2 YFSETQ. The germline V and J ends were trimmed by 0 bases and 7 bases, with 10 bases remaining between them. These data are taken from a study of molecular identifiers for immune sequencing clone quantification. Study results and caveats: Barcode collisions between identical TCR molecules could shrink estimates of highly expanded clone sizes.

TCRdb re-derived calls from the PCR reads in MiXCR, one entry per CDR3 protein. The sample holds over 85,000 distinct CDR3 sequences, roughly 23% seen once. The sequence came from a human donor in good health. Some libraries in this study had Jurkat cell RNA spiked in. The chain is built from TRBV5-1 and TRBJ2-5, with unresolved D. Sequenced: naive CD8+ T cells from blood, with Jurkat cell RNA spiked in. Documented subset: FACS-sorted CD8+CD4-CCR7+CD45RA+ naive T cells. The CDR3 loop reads CASSLGAWGTQYF. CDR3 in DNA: TGCGCCAGCAGCTTGGGGGCATGGGGGACCCAGTACTTC. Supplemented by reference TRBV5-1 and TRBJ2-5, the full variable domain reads KAGVTQTPRYLIKTRGQQVTLSCSPISGHRSVSWYQQTPGQGLQFLFEYFSETQRNKGNFPGRFSGRQFSNSRSEMNVSTLELGDSALYLCASSLGAWGTQYFGPGTRLLVL.